Included here is one T cell receptor (beta chain) sequence, with context. This record comes from a study of blood T cell repertoires in COVID-19. The method was immunoSEQ multiplex PCR; TCRdb's version includes in-frame clones alone and lacks a portion of them. In the table there are fewer than 200,000 clones, roughly 87% of which are singletons. This clonotype was obtained from a woman in her 70s with COVID-19, enrolled during active disease. The sequencing sample was made of peripheral blood.

CDR3 sequence: CASSLLTGQGLEQYF. The CDR3 bases are TGTGCCAGCAGCTTACTCACGGGACAGGGGTTGGAGCAGTACTTC. The genes are TRBV7-8 and TRBJ2-7; 10 bases map to TRBD1. The CDR3 has 15 residues. With 2 bases clipped from V and 7 bases from J, the junction kept 8 bases outside the gene matches. Germline loops: CDR1 SGHVS, CDR2 FQNEAQ.